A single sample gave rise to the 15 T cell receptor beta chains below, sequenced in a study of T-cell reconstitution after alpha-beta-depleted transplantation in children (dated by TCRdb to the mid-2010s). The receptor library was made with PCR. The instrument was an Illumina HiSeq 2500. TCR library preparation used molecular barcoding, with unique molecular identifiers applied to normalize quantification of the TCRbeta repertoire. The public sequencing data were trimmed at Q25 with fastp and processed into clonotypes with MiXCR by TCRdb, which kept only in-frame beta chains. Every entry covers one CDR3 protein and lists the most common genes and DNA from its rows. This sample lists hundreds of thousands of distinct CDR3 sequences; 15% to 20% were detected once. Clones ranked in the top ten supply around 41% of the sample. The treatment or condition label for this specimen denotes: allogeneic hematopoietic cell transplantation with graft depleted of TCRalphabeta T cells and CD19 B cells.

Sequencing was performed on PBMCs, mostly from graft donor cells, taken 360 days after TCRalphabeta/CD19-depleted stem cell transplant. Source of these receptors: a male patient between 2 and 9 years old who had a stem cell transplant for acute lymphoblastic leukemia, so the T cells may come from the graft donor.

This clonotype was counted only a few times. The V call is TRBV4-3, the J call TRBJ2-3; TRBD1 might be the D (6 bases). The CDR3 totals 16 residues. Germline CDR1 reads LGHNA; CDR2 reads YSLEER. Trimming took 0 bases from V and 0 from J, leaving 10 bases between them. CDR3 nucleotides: TGCGCCAGCAGCCAAGATCCAGGGGCTAGCACAGATACGCAGTATTTT. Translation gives CASSQDPGASTDTQYF.

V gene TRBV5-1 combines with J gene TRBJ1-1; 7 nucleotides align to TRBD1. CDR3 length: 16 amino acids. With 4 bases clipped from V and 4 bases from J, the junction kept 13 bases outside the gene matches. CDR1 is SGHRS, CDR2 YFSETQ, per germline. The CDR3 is CASSDGPRQGGTEAFF. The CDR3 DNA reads TGCGCCAGCAGCGACGGGCCTCGACAGGGTGGCACTGAAGCTTTCTTT.

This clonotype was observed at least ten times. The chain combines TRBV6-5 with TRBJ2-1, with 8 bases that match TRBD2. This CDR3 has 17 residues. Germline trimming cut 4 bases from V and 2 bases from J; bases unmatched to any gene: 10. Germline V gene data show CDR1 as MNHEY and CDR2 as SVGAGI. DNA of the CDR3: TGTGCCAGCAGTTCCCAGTCGACTAGCGTTACCTACAATGAGCAGTTCTTC. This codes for CASSSQSTSVTYNEQFF.

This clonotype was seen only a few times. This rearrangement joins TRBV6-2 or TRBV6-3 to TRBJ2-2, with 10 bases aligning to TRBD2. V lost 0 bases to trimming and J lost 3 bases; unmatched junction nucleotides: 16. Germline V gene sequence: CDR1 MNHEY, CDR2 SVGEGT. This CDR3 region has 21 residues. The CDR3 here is CASSYSRVPSGSLYYTGELFF. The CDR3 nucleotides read TGTGCCAGCAGTTACTCGAGAGTCCCTAGCGGGAGCCTCTACTACACCGGGGAGCTGTTTTTT.

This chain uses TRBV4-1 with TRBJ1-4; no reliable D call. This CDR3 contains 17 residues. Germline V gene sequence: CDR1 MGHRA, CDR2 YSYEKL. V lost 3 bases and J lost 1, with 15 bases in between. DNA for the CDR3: TGCGCCAGCAGCCATCGGCACCCCCCAGGAACTAATGAAAAACTGTTTTTT. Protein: CASSHRHPPGTNEKLFF.

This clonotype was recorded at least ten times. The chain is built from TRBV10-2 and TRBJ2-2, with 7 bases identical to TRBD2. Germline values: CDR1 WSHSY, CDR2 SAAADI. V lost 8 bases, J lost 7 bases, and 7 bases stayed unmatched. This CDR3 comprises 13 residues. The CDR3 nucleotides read TGCGCCAGCGGCCCACTAGCGATCGGGGAGCTGTTTTTT. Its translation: CASGPLAIGELFF.

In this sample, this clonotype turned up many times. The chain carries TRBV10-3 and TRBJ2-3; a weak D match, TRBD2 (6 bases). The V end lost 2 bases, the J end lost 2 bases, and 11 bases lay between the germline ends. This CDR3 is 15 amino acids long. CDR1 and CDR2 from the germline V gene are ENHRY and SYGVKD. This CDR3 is CAISERSGVTDTQYF. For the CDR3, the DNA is TGTGCCATCAGTGAGAGATCGGGAGTCACAGATACGCAGTATTTT.

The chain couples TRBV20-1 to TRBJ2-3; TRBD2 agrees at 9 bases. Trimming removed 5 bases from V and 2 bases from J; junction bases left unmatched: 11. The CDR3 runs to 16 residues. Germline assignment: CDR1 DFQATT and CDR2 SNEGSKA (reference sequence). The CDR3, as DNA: TGCAGTGCTCTGGTAGGCGGGAGGGGGCCCACAGATACGCAGTATTTT. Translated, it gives CSALVGGRGPTDTQYF.

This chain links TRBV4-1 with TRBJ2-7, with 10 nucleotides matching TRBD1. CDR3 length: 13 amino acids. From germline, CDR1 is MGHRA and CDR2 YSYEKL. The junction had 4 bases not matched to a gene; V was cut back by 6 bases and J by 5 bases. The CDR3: CASRRTGGNEQYF. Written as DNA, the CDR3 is TGCGCCAGCAGAAGGACAGGGGGAAACGAGCAGTACTTC.

CDR3 in DNA: TGTGCCATCAGTGGACTAGCGGGAAGCGGCGAGCAGTACTTC. Its protein product is CAISGLAGSGEQYF. The J gene is TRBJ2-7, the V gene TRBV10-3, with 11 nucleotides matching TRBD2. V was clipped by 4 bases and J by 6 bases; unmatched bases: 5. The CDR3 runs to 14 residues. Germline V gene lookup returns CDR1 ENHRY and CDR2 SYGVKD.

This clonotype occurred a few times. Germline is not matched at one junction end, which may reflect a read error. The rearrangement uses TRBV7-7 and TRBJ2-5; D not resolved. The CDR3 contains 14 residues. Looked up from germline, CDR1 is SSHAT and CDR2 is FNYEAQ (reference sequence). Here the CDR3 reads CASSLVTGGETQYF. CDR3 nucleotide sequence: TGTGCTAGCAGCTTAGTTACGGGTGGGGAGACCCAGTACTTC.

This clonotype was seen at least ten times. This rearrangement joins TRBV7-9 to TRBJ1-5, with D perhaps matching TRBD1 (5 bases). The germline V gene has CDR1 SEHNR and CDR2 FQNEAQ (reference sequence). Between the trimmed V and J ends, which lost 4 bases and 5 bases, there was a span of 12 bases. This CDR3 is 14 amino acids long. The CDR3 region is CASSSGPSYQPQHF. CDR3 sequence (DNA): TGTGCCAGCAGCTCAGGGCCTTCTTATCAGCCCCAGCATTTT.

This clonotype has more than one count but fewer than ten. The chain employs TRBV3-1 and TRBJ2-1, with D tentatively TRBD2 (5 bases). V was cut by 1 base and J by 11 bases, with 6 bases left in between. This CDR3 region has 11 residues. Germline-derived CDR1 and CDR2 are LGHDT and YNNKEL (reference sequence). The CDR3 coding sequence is TGTGCCAGCAGCCAAGGAGGGAAGCAGTTCTTC. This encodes CASSQGGKQFF.

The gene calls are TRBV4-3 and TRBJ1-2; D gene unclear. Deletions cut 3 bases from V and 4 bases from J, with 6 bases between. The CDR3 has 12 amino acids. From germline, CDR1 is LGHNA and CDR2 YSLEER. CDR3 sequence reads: CASSQEGYGYTF. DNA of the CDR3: TGCGCCAGCAGCCAGGAGGGCTATGGCTACACCTTC.

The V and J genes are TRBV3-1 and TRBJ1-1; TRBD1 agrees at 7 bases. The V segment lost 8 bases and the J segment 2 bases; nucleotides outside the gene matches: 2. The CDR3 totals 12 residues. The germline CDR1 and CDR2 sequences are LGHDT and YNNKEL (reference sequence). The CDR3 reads CASRQGNTEAFF. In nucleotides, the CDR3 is TGTGCCAGCCGACAGGGAAACACTGAAGCTTTCTTT.